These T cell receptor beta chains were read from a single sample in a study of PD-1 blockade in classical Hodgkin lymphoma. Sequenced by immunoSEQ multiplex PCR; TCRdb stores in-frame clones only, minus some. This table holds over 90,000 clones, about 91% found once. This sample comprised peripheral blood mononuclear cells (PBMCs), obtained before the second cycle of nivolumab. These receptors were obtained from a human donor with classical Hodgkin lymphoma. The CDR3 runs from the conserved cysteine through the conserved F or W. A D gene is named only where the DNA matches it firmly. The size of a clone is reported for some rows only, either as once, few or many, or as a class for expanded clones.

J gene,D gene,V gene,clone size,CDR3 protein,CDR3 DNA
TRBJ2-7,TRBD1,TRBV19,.,CASSTGQASYEQYF,TGTGCCAGTAGTACCGGACAGGCCTCCTACGAGCAGTACTTC
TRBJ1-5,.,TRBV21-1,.,CASSKIGFGGPNQPQHF,TGTGCCAGCAGCAAAATTGGGTTCGGTGGCCCCAATCAGCCCCAGCATTTT
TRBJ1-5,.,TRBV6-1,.,CASSESIGAVSDQPQHF,TGTGCCAGCAGTGAAAGTATCGGGGCAGTGTCCGATCAGCCCCAGCATTTT
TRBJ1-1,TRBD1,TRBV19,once,CASSIGQGAAEAFF,TGTGCCAGTAGTATAGGTCAGGGGGCCGCGGAAGCTTTCTTT
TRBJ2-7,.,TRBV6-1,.,CASSDRYEQYF,TGTGCCAGCAGTGACAGATACGAGCAGTACTTC
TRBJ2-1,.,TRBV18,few,CASSLLIDNEQFF,TGTGCCAGCTCACTTCTAATAGACAATGAGCAGTTCTTC
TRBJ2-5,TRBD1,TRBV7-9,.,CASSPGQGARETQYF,TGTGCCAGCAGTCCGGGACAGGGGGCGAGAGAGACCCAGTACTTC
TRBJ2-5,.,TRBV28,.,CASRGEETQYF,TGTGCCAGCAGGGGAGAGGAGACCCAGTACTTC
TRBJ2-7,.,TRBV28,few,CASNPAHRNNYEQYF,TGTGCCAGCAACCCAGCACACCGGAACAACTACGAGCAGTACTTC
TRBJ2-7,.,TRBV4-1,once,CASSQTRYLSYEQYF,TGCGCCAGCAGCCAGACTAGGTACCTTTCCTACGAGCAGTACTTC
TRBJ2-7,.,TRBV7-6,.,CASSLGAGSHEQYF,TGTGCCAGCAGCTTAGGGGCAGGGTCCCACGAGCAGTACTTC
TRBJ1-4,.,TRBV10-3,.,CAISESRQTNEKLFF,TGTGCCATCAGTGAGTCTAGGCAAACTAATGAAAAACTGTTTTTT
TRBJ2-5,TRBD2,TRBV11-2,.,CASSRWGTSVGETQYF,TGTGCCAGCAGCCGGTGGGGGACTAGCGTTGGAGAGACCCAGTACTTC
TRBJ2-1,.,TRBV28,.,CASSPSDLNEQFF,TGTGCCAGCAGTCCTAGCGATCTCAATGAGCAGTTCTTC
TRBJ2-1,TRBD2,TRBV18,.,CASSPRGLAGVSEQFF,TGTGCCAGCTCACCACGGGGCCTAGCGGGAGTGAGTGAGCAGTTCTTC
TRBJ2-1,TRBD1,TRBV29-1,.,CSVDLRQGDFYNEQFF,TGCAGCGTTGATCTGAGACAGGGGGATTTCTACAATGAGCAGTTCTTC
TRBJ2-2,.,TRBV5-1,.,CASGRRGGGSNTGELFF,TGCGCCAGCGGGCGGCGTGGGGGAGGTTCGAACACCGGGGAGCTGTTTTTT
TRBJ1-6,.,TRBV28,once,CASSFGPRGGSPLHF,TGTGCCAGCAGTTTCGGTCCAAGAGGGGGGTCACCCCTCCACTTT
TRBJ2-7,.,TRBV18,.,CASSRDSGGYEQYF,TGTGCCAGCTCACGAGACAGCGGAGGTTACGAGCAGTACTTC
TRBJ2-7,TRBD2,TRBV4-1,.,CASSRSPTGTSGTYEQYF,TGCGCCAGCAGCCGGAGCCCCACCGGGACTAGCGGGACCTACGAGCAGTACTTC
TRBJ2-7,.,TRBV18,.,CASSPQRLAYEQYF,TGTGCCAGCTCACCCCAACGACTAGCCTACGAGCAGTACTTC
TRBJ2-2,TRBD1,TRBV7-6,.,CASSLGQGAGELFF,TGTGCCAGCAGCTTAGGGCAGGGGGCCGGGGAGCTGTTTTTT
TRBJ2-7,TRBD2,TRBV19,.,CASSIDGRESYEQYF,TGTGCCAGTAGTATAGATGGGCGGGAGTCCTACGAGCAGTACTTC
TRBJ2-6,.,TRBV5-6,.,CASSLAGAGANVLTF,TGTGCCAGCAGCTTGGCTGGGGCTGGGGCCAACGTCCTGACTTTC
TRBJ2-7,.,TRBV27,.,CASSLIYGNRVYEQYF,TGTGCCAGCAGTTTAATCTACGGGAATCGCGTCTACGAGCAGTACTTC
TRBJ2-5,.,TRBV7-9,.,CASSLGLPGVATQYF,TGTGCCAGCAGCTTAGGGCTACCGGGCGTCGCGACCCAGTACTTC
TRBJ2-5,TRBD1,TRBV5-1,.,CASSLEGQGPETQYF,TGCGCCAGCAGCTTGGAGGGACAGGGTCCGGAGACCCAGTACTTC
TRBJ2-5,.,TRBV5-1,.,CASTAGTGETQYF,TGCGCCAGCACGGCAGGGACGGGTGAGACCCAGTACTTC
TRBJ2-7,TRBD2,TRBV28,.,CASSFTGGGYEQYF,TGTGCCAGCAGTTTTACGGGGGGAGGCTACGAGCAGTACTTC
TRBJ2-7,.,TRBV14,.,CASSQDRWGTNEQYF,TGTGCCAGCAGCCAAGATCGTTGGGGTACTAACGAGCAGTACTTC
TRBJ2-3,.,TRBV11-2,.,CASSLVSSDTQYF,TGTGCCAGCAGCTTAGTCTCCTCAGATACGCAGTATTTT
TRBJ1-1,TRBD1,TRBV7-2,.,CASSYGQGASLTTEAFF,TGTGCCAGCAGCTACGGACAGGGGGCATCTTTAACCACTGAAGCTTTCTTT
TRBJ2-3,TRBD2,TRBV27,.,CASSLGTSGYTDTQYF,TGTGCCAGCAGTTTAGGGACTAGCGGTTACACAGATACGCAGTATTTT
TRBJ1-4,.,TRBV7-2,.,CASSLRGEKLFF,TGTGCCAGCAGCTTAAGGGGTGAAAAACTGTTTTTT
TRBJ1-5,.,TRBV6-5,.,CASSSGNQPQHF,TGTGCCAGCAGTTCGGGCAATCAGCCCCAGCATTTT
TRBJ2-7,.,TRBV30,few,CASDSSNTYEQYF,TGTGCCTCCGACAGTTCCAATACCTACGAGCAGTACTTC
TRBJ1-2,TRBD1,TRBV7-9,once,CASSGPGQGDYGYTF,TGTGCCAGCAGCGGCCCGGGACAGGGGGACTATGGCTACACCTTC